The next 29 T cell receptor beta chains were all read from a single sample in a study of cytomegalovirus exposure and HLA in healthy donors. TCRdb's table, derived via immunoSEQ multiplex PCR, lists solely in-frame clones and lacks some. The sample carries about 110,000 clones, around 90% recorded once. Input material: PBMCs. Receptors were obtained from a woman under 30 in good health and CMV-seronegative.

This clone came up a few times. The chain carries TRBV4-2 and TRBJ2-7; a possible D gene is TRBD2 (5 bases). CDR1 is LGHNA and CDR2 is YNFKEQ in the germline V gene. Trimming took off 1 base at V and 0 bases at J, with 10 bases between the two ends. The CDR3 is made up of 15 amino acids. The CDR3 region has the DNA TGTGCCAGCAGCCAAGCCCTCGGGGACTCCTACGAGCAGTACTTC. Its translation is CASSQALGDSYEQYF.

Turning to this clone: In the same sample, other DNA sequences code for this CDR3. The chain links TRBV5-1 to TRBJ2-1, with D possibly being TRBD1 (6 bases). CDR3 length equals 15 residues. Germline assignment: CDR1 SGHRS and CDR2 YFSETQ. Trimming pared 0 bases from V and 1 base from J, leaving 8 bases between. The CDR3 nucleotides read TGCGCCAGCAGCTTGGGAGGGGGATCCTACAATGAGCAGTTCTTC. This encodes CASSLGGGSYNEQFF.

The V gene is TRBV18, the J gene TRBJ1-1, with D unclear. Trimming removed 0 bases from V and 3 bases from J, with 8 bases in between. This CDR3 has 14 amino acids. Germline V gene lookup returns CDR1 KGHSH and CDR2 LQKENI. The CDR3 loop reads CASSPPGVDTEAFF. The CDR3 region has the DNA TGTGCCAGCTCACCACCAGGAGTGGACACTGAAGCTTTCTTT.

J is TRBJ2-7 and V is TRBV27; no clear D. Trimming removed 0 bases at V and 0 bases at J, with 6 bases between. The CDR3 extends over 14 amino acids. The germline gives CDR1 MNHEY, CDR2 SMNVEV (reference sequence). The CDR3 spells CASSLSGISYEQYF. The CDR3 DNA sequence: TGTGCCAGCAGTTTATCGGGCATCTCCTACGAGCAGTACTTC.

This rearrangement joins TRBV5-1 to TRBJ1-2; the match to TRBD1 covers 11 bases. With 4 bases clipped from V and 5 bases from J, the junction kept 7 bases outside the gene matches. Per germline, CDR1 SGHRS and CDR2 YFSETQ. The CDR3 totals 15 residues. The CDR3 DNA sequence: TGCGCCAGCAGCATAAGGACAGGGGGCGGGTATGGCTACACCTTC. Its protein product is CASSIRTGGGYGYTF.

V and J are TRBV5-6 and TRBJ1-1; no reliable D call. From germline, CDR1 is SGHDT and CDR2 YYEEEE. CDR3 length equals 14 residues. Trimming stripped 4 bases from V and 4 bases from J, with 14 bases between. CDR3 in DNA: TGTGCCAGCAGCATTAGCGGGGATGCCACTGAAGCTTTCTTT. Encoded protein: CASSISGDATEAFF.

The chain is built from TRBV28 and TRBJ2-7; 8 nucleotides agree with TRBD1. The V and J ends lost 4 bases and 7 bases, in that order; junction bases with no gene match: 9. The CDR3 spans 14 residues. Germline V gene sequence: CDR1 MDHEN, CDR2 SYDVKM. Here the CDR3 DNA reads TGTGCCAGCAGTTCTCAGGGGGCCTCGATGGAGCAGTACTTC. The encoded protein is CASSSQGASMEQYF.

The CDR3 sequence is CASSYVYRGENIQYF. The CDR3 nucleotides are TGTGCCAGCAGTTACGTTTACAGGGGGGAAAACATTCAGTACTTC. The genes are TRBV6-5 and TRBJ2-4, with TRBD1 matching 8 bases. The CDR3 has 15 amino acids. V shed 2 bases and J 5 bases; nucleotides not matched to a gene: 5. Germline values: CDR1 MNHEY, CDR2 SVGAGI.

The chain carries TRBV11-2 and TRBJ2-7, with D perhaps matching TRBD2 (5 bases). The CDR3 length is 12 residues. V was trimmed by 3 bases and J by 3 bases, leaving 6 bases between them. The germline CDR1 and CDR2 sequences are SGHAT and FQNNGV. Here the CDR3 reads CASSLGSYEQYF. The CDR3 nucleotides read TGTGCCAGCAGCTTGGGGAGCTACGAGCAGTACTTC.

This rearrangement joins TRBV28 to TRBJ1-2; D call uncertain. The V end lost 1 base, the J end lost 2 bases, and 17 bases lay between the germline ends. From germline, CDR1 is MDHEN and CDR2 SYDVKM. This CDR3 is 17 amino acids long. The CDR3 loop reads CASSLLASGDLNYGYTF. CDR3 nucleotide sequence: TGTGCCAGCAGTTTATTGGCGTCAGGTGATCTAAACTATGGCTACACCTTC.

The chain links TRBV11-2 to TRBJ1-1, with 9 bases that match TRBD1. V shed 5 bases and J 5 bases; nucleotides not matched to a gene: 9. The CDR3 has 15 amino acids. The germline V gene encodes CDR1 SGHAT and CDR2 FQNNGV. Written as DNA, the CDR3 is TGTGCCAGCAGCGCCGGGACAGGGTTTGCGACTGAAGCTTTCTTT. Encoded protein: CASSAGTGFATEAFF.

The chain joins TRBV4-3 to TRBJ1-2; no clear D gene. The V gene lost 0 bases and the J gene lost 1 base, with 18 bases spanning the gap. The CDR3 is 18 amino acids. Germline lookup yields CDR1 LGHNA and CDR2 YSLEER. CDR3 DNA sequence: TGCGCCAGCAGCCAAGAATCCGGACTCATGGGGATTAACTATGGCTACACCTTC. As protein: CASSQESGLMGINYGYTF.

The genes are TRBV28 and TRBJ1-2; D might be TRBD1 (6 bases). The CDR3 sequence is 12 residues long. Trimming removed 4 bases from V and 7 bases from J, with 10 bases in between. Germline assignment: CDR1 MDHEN and CDR2 SYDVKM. CDR3 in DNA: TGTGCCAGCAGTTCTTACAGGGCTGGCTACACCTTC. Translating it yields CASSSYRAGYTF.

This rearrangement joins TRBV7-9 to TRBJ2-7; tentatively, D is TRBD2 (8 bases). V shed 1 base and J shed 0 bases, with 13 bases lying between them. The CDR3 runs 16 residues. Germline V gene sequence: CDR1 SEHNR, CDR2 FQNEAQ (reference sequence). CDR3: CASSLGRGDSSYEQYF. As DNA, the CDR3 is TGTGCCAGCAGCTTAGGGCGGGGGGACAGCTCCTACGAGCAGTACTTC.

The chain carries TRBV5-1 and TRBJ1-6; D gene uncertain. The CDR3 totals 16 residues. Germline V lookup: CDR1 SGHRS, CDR2 YFSETQ. The ends were cut back, 0 bases at V and 8 bases at J, with 15 bases in the middle. CDR3 sequence reads: CASSLADAGRDSPLHF. Here the CDR3 DNA reads TGCGCCAGCAGCTTGGCAGACGCCGGGAGGGATTCACCCCTCCACTTT.

Here the CDR3 reads CASSPQGLLSNQPQHF. The CDR3 bases are TGTGCCAGTAGTCCCCAGGGGTTACTTAGCAATCAGCCCCAGCATTTT. J is TRBJ1-5 and V is TRBV19; D perhaps matches TRBD1 (6 bases). CDR1 is LNHDA, CDR2 SQIVND, per germline (reference sequence). Trimming cost V 5 bases and J 0 bases, with 14 bases left between them. The CDR3 is made up of 16 amino acids.

The V and J genes are TRBV4-3 and TRBJ2-1, with D possibly being TRBD2 (6 bases). V shed 0 bases and J shed 7 bases, with 16 bases lying between them. CDR1 is LGHNA and CDR2 is YSLEER in the germline V gene. This CDR3 has 16 amino acids. CDR3 sequence reads: CASSQDIRETRNEQFF. The DNA for the CDR3 is TGCGCCAGCAGCCAAGATATACGGGAGACCCGGAATGAGCAGTTCTTC.

The gene calls are TRBV5-4 and TRBJ1-2, with unresolved D. CDR1 is SGHNT and CDR2 is YYREEE in the germline V gene (reference sequence). The CDR3 is 14 amino acids. V dropped 3 bases and J dropped 6 bases, with 15 bases sitting between them. The CDR3 coding sequence is TGTGCCAGCAGCTCCGAGGTTGGGGAGGATGGCTACACCTTC. Its protein is CASSSEVGEDGYTF.

This clone appeared a single time. V and J are TRBV2 and TRBJ1-1; D gene unclear. The CDR3 runs 13 residues. The V end was cut by 7 bases, the J end by 2 bases, with 11 bases between. Germline CDR1 and CDR2: SNHLY and FYNNEI. The CDR3 bases are TGTGCCAGCAAGAGGGCCTTAAACACTGAAGCTTTCTTT. Protein sequence: CASKRALNTEAFF.

The gene calls are TRBV5-1 and TRBJ1-2; 7 nucleotides line up with TRBD1. With 0 bases clipped from V and 6 bases from J, the junction kept 5 bases outside the gene matches. The germline CDR1 and CDR2 sequences are SGHRS and YFSETQ. The CDR3 runs 14 residues. CDR3 in DNA: TGCGCCAGCAGCTTGGGACAGGGTAGTAATGGCTACACCTTC. It specifies CASSLGQGSNGYTF.

V gene TRBV28 combines with J gene TRBJ1-2; possibly TRBD1 for D (6 bases). CDR1 is MDHEN, CDR2 SYDVKM, per germline. Trimming stripped 4 bases from V and 8 bases from J, with 17 bases between. The CDR3 covers 14 residues. The CDR3 DNA reads as TGTGCCAGCAGTTGGAGCAGGGGAGTTAGGGGCTACACCTTC. Translation gives CASSWSRGVRGYTF.

The chain combines TRBV29-1 with TRBJ1-1; tentatively, D is TRBD1 (6 bases). Trimming shortened V by 5 bases and J by 0 bases, and 25 bases separated the two germline ends. From germline, CDR1 is SQVTM and CDR2 ANQGSEA. This CDR3 comprises 18 residues. The CDR3 protein is CSVLAGTSPSSMNTEAFF. In DNA, the CDR3 is TGCAGCGTTTTAGCCGGGACATCGCCCTCTTCCATGAACACTGAAGCTTTCTTT.

The chain has TRBV5-6 and TRBJ2-5; no definite D call. Trimming removed 3 bases from V and 1 base from J, with 4 bases in between. The CDR3 spans 12 residues. Germline loops: CDR1 SGHDT, CDR2 YYEEEE. The DNA for the CDR3 is TGTGCCAGCAGCTCGCGCCAAGAGACCCAGTACTTC. Its protein is CASSSRQETQYF.

The rearrangement uses TRBV10-1 and TRBJ2-3; D gene uncertain. This CDR3 has 13 amino acids. The V end was cut by 0 bases, the J end by 8 bases, with 9 bases between. CDR1 is WNHNN and CDR2 is SYGVQD in the germline V gene (reference sequence). The CDR3 is CASSESSLGTQYF. CDR3 DNA: TGCGCCAGCAGTGAGTCCAGTCTAGGTACGCAGTATTTT.

The chain links TRBV7-2 to TRBJ2-7; 8 bases are shared with TRBD1. The V gene's germline CDR1 is SGHTA and CDR2 FQGNSA. This CDR3 comprises 15 residues. V shed 6 bases and J 3 bases; nucleotides not matched to a gene: 10. The CDR3 loop reads CASSGTGQVFYEQYF. In DNA, the CDR3 is TGTGCCAGCAGTGGCACGGGACAGGTCTTCTACGAGCAGTACTTC.

The V gene is TRBV28, the J gene TRBJ1-6, with D possibly matching TRBD1 (6 bases). The CDR3 has 12 residues. V was pared by 7 bases and J by 10 bases, with 11 bases between. Germline assignment: CDR1 MDHEN and CDR2 SYDVKM. CDR3 region: CASTGGASPLHF. The CDR3 coding sequence is TGTGCCAGCACCGGGGGGGCCTCACCCCTCCACTTT.

The chain combines TRBV21-1 with TRBJ2-1; whether TRBD2, the table's D call, matches the DNA was not checked. TRBV21-1 corresponds to a pseudogene. The CDR3 covers 16 residues. CDR3 in amino acids: CASSKGASSGRTEQFF. The CDR3 region has the DNA TGTGCCAGCAGCAAAGGCGCGTCTAGCGGGAGGACTGAGCAGTTCTTC.

The genes are TRBV7-2 and TRBJ2-7; 8 nucleotides line up with TRBD1. CDR1 and CDR2 (germline): SGHTA, FQGNSA. The CDR3 is 15 residues long. Trimming took 5 bases from V and 3 from J; bases not matched to a gene: 9. In nucleotides, the CDR3 is TGTGCCAGCAGCACCCAGGGGGCACTTGACTACGAGCAGTACTTC. Translated, it gives CASSTQGALDYEQYF.

V and J are TRBV21-1 and TRBJ2-7; TRBD1, the D gene given by the table, was not confirmed from the DNA. TRBV21-1 is a pseudogene. CDR3 length: 17 residues. CDR3 bases: TGTGCCAGCAGCAACGTAACAAAAGCCCCGGGACATCGCGAGCAGTACTTC. This translates into CASSNVTKAPGHREQYF.